These 24 T cell receptor beta chains came from one sample sequenced in a study of T cell repertoires in cytomegalovirus infection. TCRdb redid the calling of the reads with MiXCR, one entry per CDR3 protein. The sample lists 300,000 to 450,000 distinct CDR3 sequences, approximately 18% occurring once. Sequencing was carried out using PBMCs. These receptors were collected from a human donor in good health (CMV status not recorded). Some clones in this sample may be carry-over from other donors' samples.

This clonotype came up a few times. V usage is TRBV5-1 and J usage is TRBJ2-3; TRBD1 might be the D (5 bases). With 4 bases removed from V and 3 bases from J, the gap between germline ends came to 12 bases. Per the germline V gene, CDR1 is SGHRS and CDR2 is YFSETQ. The CDR3 loop spans 14 amino acids. The CDR3 coding sequence is TGCGCCAGCAGCCTCGGACACGGTACAGATACGCAGTATTTT. This gives the protein CASSLGHGTDTQYF.

V and J are TRBV12-3 or TRBV12-4 and TRBJ1-1; D gene uncertain. The V and J ends lost 5 bases and 11 bases respectively, with 24 bases between them. CDR3 length equals 15 residues. In DNA, the CDR3 is TGTGCCAGCAGTCTTAGAGGCAGGCCTCGCTCACTCGCTTTCTTT. Protein sequence: CASSLRGRPRSLAFF.

Only a few counts were recorded for this clonotype. The chain is built from TRBV7-9 and TRBJ2-7; TRBD1 matches 7 bases. V dropped 4 bases and J dropped 5; count of bases not matched to a gene: 8. The CDR3 has 14 amino acids. Germline V gives CDR1 SEHNR, CDR2 FQNEAQ (reference sequence). Here the CDR3 DNA reads TGTGCCAGCAGCTCCCGGACAGGTCTGCACGAGCAGTACTTC. It translates to CASSSRTGLHEQYF. Variable domain in full (rest from reference TRBV7-9 and TRBJ2-7): DTGVSQNPRHKITKRGQNVTFRCDPISEHNRLYWYRQTLGQGPEFLTYFQNEAQLEKSRLLSDRFSAERPKGSFSTLEIQRTEQGDSAMYLCASSSRTGLHEQYFGPGTRLTVT.

There are many counts of this clonotype. The rearrangement uses TRBV7-8 and TRBJ1-1; 10 bases line up with TRBD1. CDR3 size: 15 residues. The V gene end was trimmed by 3 bases and the J gene end by 2 bases; junction bases not matched to a gene: 3. Germline values: CDR1 SGHVS, CDR2 FQNEAQ. For the CDR3, the DNA is TGTGCCAGCAGCTTGGACAGGGGGGTTAACACTGAAGCTTTCTTT. Amino acid sequence: CASSLDRGVNTEAFF.

The chain combines TRBV20-1 with TRBJ1-1; D gene unclear. The CDR3 is 15 amino acids. Germline values: CDR1 DFQATT, CDR2 SNEGSKA (reference sequence). Trimming removed 2 bases from V and 2 bases from J, with 15 bases in between. The CDR3 here is CSARYVLELNTEAFF. As DNA, the CDR3 is TGCAGTGCTAGATACGTACTAGAATTAAACACTGAAGCTTTCTTT.

The V and J genes are TRBV4-3 and TRBJ2-2; D possibly corresponds to TRBD2 (6 bases). Germline assignment: CDR1 LGHNA and CDR2 YSLEER. V lost 0 bases to trimming and J lost 3 bases, with 11 bases between them. The CDR3 has 16 amino acids. CDR3 loop: CASSQDWRADTGELFF. In DNA, the CDR3 is TGCGCCAGCAGCCAAGATTGGAGGGCTGACACCGGGGAGCTGTTTTTT.

This clonotype was seen many times. The CDR3 here is CASSSVRDGEKLFF. The CDR3 DNA reads as TGTGCCAGCAGCAGCGTGAGGGATGGGGAAAAACTGTTTTTT. V usage is TRBV11-1 and J usage is TRBJ1-4; D ambiguous. The V gene lost 5 bases and the J gene lost 8 bases, with 15 bases spanning the gap. Germline V lookup: CDR1 SGHAT, CDR2 FQDESV (reference sequence). CDR3 length: 14 amino acids.

The chain links TRBV27 to TRBJ2-7; 7 nucleotides agree with TRBD2. This CDR3 is 14 amino acids long. Germline-derived CDR1 and CDR2 are MNHEY and SMNVEV (reference sequence). V was pared by 10 bases and J by 4 bases, with 13 bases of the junction left unmatched. The CDR3 sequence is CATSRAGAVYEQYF. The CDR3 nucleotides are TGTGCCACTTCCCGGGCGGGAGCCGTATACGAGCAGTACTTC.

This clonotype was recorded many times. The CDR3 here is CASSFRPGLAYEQYF. CDR3 in DNA: TGTGCCAGCAGTTTTAGGCCGGGACTAGCTTACGAGCAGTACTTC. This chain links TRBV12-3 or TRBV12-4 with TRBJ2-7, with 9 bases fitting TRBD2. The V segment lost 3 bases and the J segment 4 bases; nucleotides outside the gene matches: 7. CDR3 length: 15 residues.

This CDR3 reads CASHGGARGETQYF. For the CDR3, the DNA is TGCGCCAGCCATGGGGGCGCGCGGGGAGAGACCCAGTACTTC. The chain carries TRBV5-1 and TRBJ2-5; either TRBD1 or TRBD2 may fit D (6 bases each). The V gene lost 7 bases and the J gene lost 4 bases, with 17 bases spanning the gap. The CDR3 is made up of 14 amino acids. The germline V gene encodes CDR1 SGHRS and CDR2 YFSETQ.

In the case of this clonotype: A much more abundant neighbour one base away suggests this may be a read error. The V call is TRBV24-1, the J call TRBJ2-1; 11 nucleotides match TRBD2. The CDR3 consists of 16 residues. Germline V gives CDR1 KGHDR, CDR2 SFDVKD. This chain's CDR3 is CATGDDPGLAVNEQFF. Written as DNA, the CDR3 is TGTGCCACCGGTGATGACCCGGGACTAGCGGTCAATGAGCAGTTCTTC.

The chain is built from TRBV2 and TRBJ1-2, with D perhaps TRBD1 (5 bases). CDR3 length equals 16 residues. Germline lookup yields CDR1 SNHLY and CDR2 FYNNEI. Trimming removed 6 bases at V and 5 bases at J, with 22 bases between. The CDR3 reads CASSPRGGSGGYGYTF. The CDR3 DNA reads TGTGCCAGCAGCCCCCGGGGTGGGTCCGGGGGTTATGGCTACACCTTC.

This clonotype has at least ten counts. The V call is TRBV7-2, the J call TRBJ2-7; D remains ambiguous. The V and J ends lost 6 bases and 4 bases respectively, with 7 bases between them. The CDR3 extends over 11 amino acids. The V gene's germline CDR1 is SGHTA and CDR2 FQGNSA. The CDR3 protein is CASRLTYEQYF. The CDR3 DNA reads TGTGCCAGCAGACTCACTTACGAGCAGTACTTC. The entire variable domain, with the rest obtained from reference TRBV7-2 and TRBJ2-7, is as follows: GAGVSQSPSNKVTEKGKDVELRCDPISGHTALYWYRQSLGQGLEFLIYFQGNSAPDKSGLPSDRFSAERTGGSVSTLTIQRTQQEDSAVYLCASRLTYEQYFGPGTRLTVT.

This clonotype was seen at least ten times. The rearrangement links TRBV4-3 to TRBJ1-2; no definite D call. Trimming left V 0 bases short and J 5 bases short, with 7 bases between. This CDR3 comprises 13 residues. Per the germline V gene, CDR1 is LGHNA and CDR2 is YSLEER. CDR3: CASSQETKYGYTF. The CDR3 bases are TGCGCCAGCAGCCAAGAGACAAAATATGGCTACACCTTC.

Many counts were recorded for this clonotype. The V call is TRBV7-2, the J call TRBJ1-2, with no clear D. The CDR3 has 13 amino acids. V was cut by 4 bases and J by 4 bases, with 10 bases left in between. CDR1 and CDR2 from the germline V gene are SGHTA and FQGNSA. CDR3 sequence: CASSSAPLYGYTF. The CDR3 DNA follows: TGTGCCAGCAGCTCGGCACCACTCTATGGCTACACCTTC.

This clonotype was counted at least ten times. V gene TRBV7-2 combines with J gene TRBJ2-3; D possibly uses TRBD1 or TRBD2 (6 bases each). The germline V and J ends were trimmed by 5 bases and 6 bases, with 21 bases remaining between them. CDR1 and CDR2 (germline): SGHTA, FQGNSA. The CDR3 extends over 16 amino acids. The CDR3 is CASSRPSEGGRDTQYF. CDR3 nucleotide sequence: TGTGCCAGCAGCCGCCCGTCCGAGGGGGGCAGGGATACGCAGTATTTT.

This clonotype was detected many times. The chain links TRBV7-6 to TRBJ2-7; 12 bases align to TRBD2. Germline V lookup: CDR1 SGHVS, CDR2 FNYEAQ. This CDR3 has 15 amino acids. V lost 5 bases and J lost 3; bases outside the gene matches: 5. This CDR3 is CASSLQTSGGYEQYF. CDR3 bases: TGTGCCAGCAGCCTACAGACTAGCGGGGGCTACGAGCAGTACTTC.

This rearrangement joins TRBV19 to TRBJ1-6; D is uncertain. The V end was cut by 5 bases, the J end by 14 bases, with 16 bases between. Germline CDR1 is LNHDA and CDR2 is SQIVND (reference sequence). The CDR3 sequence is 13 residues long. As DNA, the CDR3 is TGTGCCAGTAGTGATGGATTGGCGGCCACCCTCCACTTT. It translates to CASSDGLAATLHF. Filled out from reference TRBV19 and TRBJ1-6, the complete variable domain reads DGGITQSPKYLFRKEGQNVTLSCEQNLNHDAMYWYRQDPGQGLRLIYYSQIVNDFQKGDIAEGYSVSREKKESFPLTVTSAQKNPTAFYLCASSDGLAATLHFGNGTRLTVT.

This clonotype turned up a few times. The V call is TRBV7-2, the J call TRBJ1-5; tentatively, D is TRBD1 (5 bases). Per germline, CDR1 SGHTA and CDR2 FQGNSA. CDR3 length equals 13 residues. V gave up 5 bases and J gave up 4 bases, with 9 bases separating them. CDR3: CASSPTVNQPQHF. The CDR3 nucleotides are TGTGCCAGCAGCCCGACAGTTAATCAGCCCCAGCATTTT.

In its sample, this clonotype was seen many times. The chain joins TRBV28 to TRBJ1-1; possible D gene TRBD1, 6 bases. The CDR3 covers 15 residues. The germline CDR1 and CDR2 sequences are MDHEN and SYDVKM. The V gene lost 6 bases and the J gene lost 5 bases, with 19 bases spanning the gap. The CDR3 here is CASSPTDRLWTEAFF. In DNA, the CDR3 is TGTGCCAGCAGCCCCACCGACAGGTTATGGACTGAAGCTTTCTTT. The entire variable domain, with the rest obtained from reference TRBV28 and TRBJ1-1, is as follows: DVKVTQSSRYLVKRTGEKVFLECVQDMDHENMFWYRQDPGLGLRLIYFSYDVKMKEKGDIPEGYSVSREKKERFSLILESASTNQTSMYLCASSPTDRLWTEAFFGQGTRLTVV.

The chain is built from TRBV5-1 and TRBJ2-1, with TRBD1 matching over 7 bases. The junction had 8 bases not matched to a gene; V was cut back by 5 bases and J by 6 bases. This CDR3 is 14 amino acids long. Germline V gene data show CDR1 as SGHRS and CDR2 as YFSETQ. DNA for the CDR3: TGCGCCAGCAGGGAGCAGGGGGTCCGCAATGAGCAGTTCTTC. Translating gives CASREQGVRNEQFF.

There are many counts of this clonotype. The chain has TRBV7-2 and TRBJ1-6; D is possibly TRBD1 (6 bases). Germline V gene sequence: CDR1 SGHTA, CDR2 FQGNSA. V was trimmed by 2 bases and J by 8 bases, leaving 10 bases between them. The CDR3 has 14 amino acids. The CDR3 bases are TGTGCCAGCAGCTTAATGGCAGGGGATTCACCCCTCCACTTT. It translates to CASSLMAGDSPLHF.

This clonotype was recorded many times. The rearrangement uses TRBV7-2 and TRBJ1-3; D is unclear. This CDR3 spans 14 amino acids. V was clipped by 5 bases and J by 4 bases, with 12 bases between them. From germline, CDR1 is SGHTA and CDR2 FQGNSA. This CDR3 reads CASSPRAYGNTIYF. The CDR3 bases are TGTGCCAGCAGCCCCCGAGCTTACGGAAACACCATATATTTT.

This clonotype was recorded a few times. The rearrangement joins TRBV11-2 to TRBJ2-3, with D unclear. Germline-derived CDR1 and CDR2 are SGHAT and FQNNGV. Trimming cost V 3 bases and J 2 bases, with 12 bases left between them. CDR3 length: 15 amino acids. CDR3 amino acids: CASSFRRGYTDTQYF. CDR3 nucleotide sequence: TGTGCCAGCAGCTTTCGGAGAGGCTACACAGATACGCAGTATTTT.